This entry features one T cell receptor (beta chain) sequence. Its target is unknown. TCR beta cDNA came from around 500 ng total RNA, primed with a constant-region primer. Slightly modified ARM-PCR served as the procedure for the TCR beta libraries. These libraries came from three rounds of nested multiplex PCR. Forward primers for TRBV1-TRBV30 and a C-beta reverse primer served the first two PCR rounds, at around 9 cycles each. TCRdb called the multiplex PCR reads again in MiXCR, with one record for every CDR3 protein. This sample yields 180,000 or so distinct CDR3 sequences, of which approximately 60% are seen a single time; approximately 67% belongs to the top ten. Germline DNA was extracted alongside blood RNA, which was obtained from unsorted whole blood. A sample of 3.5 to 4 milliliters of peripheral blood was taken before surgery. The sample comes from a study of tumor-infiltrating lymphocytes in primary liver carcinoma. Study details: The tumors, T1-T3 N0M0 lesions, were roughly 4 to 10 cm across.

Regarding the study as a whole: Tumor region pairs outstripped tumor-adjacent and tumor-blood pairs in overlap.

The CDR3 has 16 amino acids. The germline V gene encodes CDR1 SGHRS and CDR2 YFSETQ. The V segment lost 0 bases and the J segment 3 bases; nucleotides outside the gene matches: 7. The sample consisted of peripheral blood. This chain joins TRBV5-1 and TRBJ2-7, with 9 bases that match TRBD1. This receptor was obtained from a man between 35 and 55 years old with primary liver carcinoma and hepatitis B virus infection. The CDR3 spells CASSLDSGQGGYEQYF. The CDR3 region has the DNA TGCGCCAGCAGCTTGGATTCGGGACAGGGCGGCTACGAGCAGTACTTC.